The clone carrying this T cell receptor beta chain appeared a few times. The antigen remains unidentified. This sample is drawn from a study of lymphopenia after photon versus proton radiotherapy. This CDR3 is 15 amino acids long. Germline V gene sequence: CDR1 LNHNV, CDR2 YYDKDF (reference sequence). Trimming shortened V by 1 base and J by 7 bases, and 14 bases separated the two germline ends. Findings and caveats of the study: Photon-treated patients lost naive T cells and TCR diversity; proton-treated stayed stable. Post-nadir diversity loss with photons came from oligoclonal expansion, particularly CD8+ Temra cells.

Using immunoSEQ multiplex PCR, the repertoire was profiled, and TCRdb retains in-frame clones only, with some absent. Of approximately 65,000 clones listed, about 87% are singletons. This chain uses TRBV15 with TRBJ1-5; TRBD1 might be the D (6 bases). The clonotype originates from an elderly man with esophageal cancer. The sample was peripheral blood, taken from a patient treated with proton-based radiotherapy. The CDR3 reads CATSRGTGSEQPQHF. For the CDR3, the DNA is TGTGCCACCAGCAGAGGCACAGGGTCGGAGCAGCCCCAGCATTTT.